The 26 T cell receptor beta chains listed next were all sequenced from one sample in a study of cytomegalovirus exposure and HLA in healthy donors. Produced via immunoSEQ multiplex PCR; TCRdb's table is partial and in-frame only. The sample includes more than 140,000 clones, approximately 91% of them seen just once. Material: PBMCs. Receptors were obtained from a woman between 18 and 29 years old in good health and CMV-seropositive.

CDR3: CASSILAGGSYEQYF. The DNA of the CDR3 is TGTGCCAGTAGTATACTAGCGGGAGGCTCCTACGAGCAGTACTTC. The genes are TRBV19 and TRBJ2-7, with TRBD2 matching 11 bases. The CDR3 is 15 residues long. The V and J ends lost 2 bases and 0 bases, in that order; junction bases with no gene match: 0. CDR1 LNHDA and CDR2 SQIVND come from the germline V gene (reference sequence).

As regards this clone: At one boundary the junction diverges from the germline segment, which might be a read error. The chain is built from TRBV7-7 and TRBJ2-1; TRBD2 matches at 9 bases. The germline gives CDR1 SSHAT, CDR2 FNYEAQ (reference sequence). The CDR3 contains 14 residues. In nucleotides, the CDR3 is TGTGCTAGCAGCGTAAGCGGGGGGCCTAATGAGCAGTTCTTC. It specifies CASSVSGGPNEQFF.

The rearrangement links TRBV9 to TRBJ1-1; the D is unclear. The CDR3 runs 15 residues. Germline V gives CDR1 SGDLS, CDR2 YYNGEE. The V end was cut by 4 bases, the J end by 0 bases, with 13 bases between. The CDR3: CASSLAPIMNTEAFF. The DNA of the CDR3 is TGTGCCAGCAGCCTAGCCCCTATAATGAACACTGAAGCTTTCTTT.

CDR3 protein: CASSGSTGARAFF. For the CDR3, the DNA is TGTGCCAGCAGTGGGTCGACAGGGGCTCGGGCTTTCTTT. The chain couples TRBV2 to TRBJ1-1; 8 nucleotides align to TRBD1. Germline trimming cut 4 bases from V and 11 bases from J; bases unmatched to any gene: 9. This CDR3 is built from 13 residues. Germline CDR1 SNHLY, CDR2 FYNNEI.

As to this clone: At one end, the junction sequence differs from germline, possibly due to a read error. This chain uses TRBV7-2 with TRBJ2-7, with TRBD2 matching 9 bases. CDR3 length: 15 residues. Germline CDR1 is SGHTA and CDR2 is FQGNSA. In DNA, the CDR3 is TGTGCCAGCAGTTTAGGACTAGCGTTTTCCTACGAGCAGTACTTC. Its translation is CASSLGLAFSYEQYF.

V and J are TRBV5-6 and TRBJ1-2, with D uncertain. Germline values: CDR1 SGHDT, CDR2 YYEEEE. Trimming removed 0 bases at V and 1 base at J, with 7 bases between. This CDR3 spans 14 amino acids. CDR3 nucleotide sequence: TGTGCCAGCAGCTTGGCAGGTGTTAACTATGGCTACACCTTC. This gives the protein CASSLAGVNYGYTF.

The chain carries TRBV19 and TRBJ1-2; the match to TRBD1 covers 9 bases. Germline assignment: CDR1 LNHDA and CDR2 SQIVND (reference sequence). CDR3 size: 17 residues. J lost 3 bases, V lost 1 base, and 9 bases had no gene match. CDR3 coding DNA: TGTGCCAGTAGTATAGGTGGAGGGACAGGGTTTCACTATGGCTACACCTTC. The encoded protein is CASSIGGGTGFHYGYTF.

The chain combines TRBV6-5 with TRBJ1-5; no clear D gene. Trimming shortened V by 1 base and J by 0 bases, and 10 bases separated the two germline ends. The CDR3 consists of 16 residues. Germline loops: CDR1 MNHEY, CDR2 SVGAGI. The CDR3 DNA reads TGTGCCAGCAGTTACTTTCCGAGGTATAGCAATCAGCCCCAGCATTTT. This translates into CASSYFPRYSNQPQHF.

The rearrangement links TRBV6-1 to TRBJ2-1; 14 bases are a match to TRBD2. The junction had 5 bases not matched to a gene; V was cut back by 1 base and J by 9 bases. CDR1 is MNHNS and CDR2 is SASEGT in the germline V gene. The CDR3 totals 16 residues. The CDR3 nucleotides read TGTGCCAGCAGTGAAGGGGGACTAGCGGGAGCCCCTGAGCAGTTCTTC. It translates to CASSEGGLAGAPEQFF.

The J gene is TRBJ1-2, the V gene TRBV7-6; TRBD1 matches 7 bases. Germline CDR1 SGHVS, CDR2 FNYEAQ. The CDR3 has 13 residues. J lost 2 bases, V lost 4 bases, and 1 base had no gene match. The CDR3: CASSSGQNYGYTF. In DNA form, the CDR3 reads TGTGCCAGCAGCTCGGGACAGAACTATGGCTACACCTTC.

The chain uses TRBV7-9 and TRBJ1-3; no clear D. Germline loops: CDR1 SEHNR, CDR2 FQNEAQ (reference sequence). Trimming removed 5 bases from V and 0 bases from J, with 5 bases in between. The CDR3 has 13 residues. CDR3 coding DNA: TGTGCCAGCAGCCTCAGCTCTGGAAACACCATATATTTT. Translated, it gives CASSLSSGNTIYF.

J is TRBJ2-7 and V is TRBV4-3; the match to TRBD1 covers 9 bases. Trimming at V came to 0 bases and at J to 4 bases, leaving 7 bases not matched to a gene. CDR3 length equals 16 residues. CDR1 is LGHNA and CDR2 is YSLEER in the germline V gene. The CDR3 nucleotides are TGCGCCAGCAGCCAAGATCTCCCGACAGGGGGTTACGAGCAGTACTTC. It is translated as CASSQDLPTGGYEQYF.

A word on this clone: This same CDR3 is encoded by further DNA sequences in the sample. This chain uses TRBV5-1 with TRBJ2-5, with 12 bases fitting TRBD2. CDR3 size: 13 residues. Germline V gene sequence: CDR1 SGHRS, CDR2 YFSETQ. The V and J ends lost 5 bases and 5 bases, in that order; junction bases with no gene match: 1. This CDR3 reads CASSLAGGETQYF. The CDR3 DNA is TGCGCCAGCAGTCTAGCGGGAGGGGAGACCCAGTACTTC.

The chain is built from TRBV9 and TRBJ2-1; D remains ambiguous. Germline loops: CDR1 SGDLS, CDR2 YYNGEE. The CDR3 loop spans 13 amino acids. Deletions cut 0 bases from V and 5 bases from J, with 6 bases between. The CDR3 nucleotides read TGTGCCAGCAGCGTAGGGCCAAACAATGAGCAGTTCTTC. This codes for CASSVGPNNEQFF.

The rearrangement uses TRBV10-1 and TRBJ2-7, with D possibly TRBD2 on 5 matching bases. V was clipped by 2 bases and J by 4 bases, with 15 bases between them. The CDR3 length is 15 residues. CDR1 is WNHNN, CDR2 SYGVQD, per germline (reference sequence). The CDR3 is CASSEDSSSAYEQYF. CDR3 sequence (DNA): TGCGCCAGCAGTGAGGATTCTAGCTCGGCATACGAGCAGTACTTC.

The chain has TRBV6-5 and TRBJ2-4; tentatively, D is TRBD1 (9 bases). The germline V gene encodes CDR1 MNHEY and CDR2 SVGAGI. V was trimmed by 7 bases and J by 3 bases, leaving 16 bases between them. CDR3 size: 15 residues. CDR3 DNA: TGTGCCAGCACCCGGGGGGGACAGGGCAAAAACATTCAGTACTTC. Protein sequence: CASTRGGQGKNIQYF.

J is TRBJ2-2 and V is TRBV4-1; D is perhaps TRBD1 (6 bases). Deletions cut 3 bases from V and 2 bases from J, with 16 bases between. The CDR3 totals 17 residues. Per germline, CDR1 MGHRA and CDR2 YSYEKL. The DNA for the CDR3 is TGCGCCAGCAGCCAGGACAAGAAGGGGGAAAACACCGGGGAGCTGTTTTTT. Translated: CASSQDKKGENTGELFF.

The V gene is TRBV5-1, the J gene TRBJ2-3; 10 bases line up with TRBD1. Germline loops: CDR1 SGHRS, CDR2 YFSETQ. V lost 4 bases to trimming and J lost 4 bases; unmatched junction nucleotides: 9. CDR3 length: 16 amino acids. In DNA form, the CDR3 reads TGCGCCAGCAGCGCCCTAGGGACAGGGGTATCAGATACGCAGTATTTT. Protein product: CASSALGTGVSDTQYF. Combining the CDR3 with reference TRBV5-1 and TRBJ2-3 gives the whole variable domain KAGVTQTPRYLIKTRGQQVTLSCSPISGHRSVSWYQQTPGQGLQFLFEYFSETQRNKGNFPGRFSGRQFSNSRSEMNVSTLELGDSALYLCASSALGTGVSDTQYFGPGTRLTVL.

This chain joins TRBV4-2 and TRBJ2-5; weak D call: TRBD2 (5 bases). The germline gives CDR1 LGHNA, CDR2 YNFKEQ. Between the trimmed V and J ends, which lost 0 bases and 3 bases, there was a span of 8 bases. The CDR3 is made up of 14 amino acids. CDR3 protein: CASSQDRGEETQYF. The CDR3 nucleotides are TGTGCCAGCAGCCAAGATCGGGGTGAAGAGACCCAGTACTTC.

The gene calls are TRBV6-7 and TRBJ2-3; D possibly corresponds to TRBD2 (6 bases). TRBV6-7 is placed among ORFs of uncertain function. The CDR3 length is 16 residues. V dropped 7 bases and J dropped 5 bases, with 22 bases sitting between them. The CDR3 sequence: CASIVLGGKRGDTQYF. The CDR3 nucleotides read TGTGCCAGCATAGTACTTGGCGGGAAAAGGGGAGATACGCAGTATTTT.

This clone has a handful of counts. CDR3 amino acids: CASSRRTGGVTDTQYF. The CDR3 bases are TGTGCCAGCTCACGTCGGACAGGGGGAGTCACAGATACGCAGTATTTT. The rearrangement joins TRBV18 to TRBJ2-3; 10 bases are shared with TRBD1. This CDR3 contains 16 residues. With V trimmed by 4 bases and J by 2 bases, 6 bases remained unmatched. The germline gives CDR1 KGHSH, CDR2 LQKENI.

The chain carries TRBV5-1 and TRBJ1-3, with D possibly TRBD1 on 5 matching bases. Germline CDR1 SGHRS, CDR2 YFSETQ. CDR3 size: 17 residues. V was pared by 6 bases and J by 2 bases, with 21 bases between. The CDR3 bases are TGCGCCAGCACCTTCTCCCCCTTGGGGGGGGCTGGAAACACCATATATTTT. This translates into CASTFSPLGGAGNTIYF.

The V gene is TRBV25-1, the J gene TRBJ2-2; the match to TRBD1 covers 12 bases. CDR3 length: 16 amino acids. The V and J ends lost 4 bases and 5 bases, in that order; junction bases with no gene match: 5. Per the germline V gene, CDR1 is MGHDK and CDR2 is SYGVNS. The CDR3 bases are TGTGCCAGCAGTGTGGGGGGACAGGGGGCAACCGGGGAGCTGTTTTTT. Its translation: CASSVGGQGATGELFF.

This clone has a single count. This chain connects TRBV6-1 to TRBJ1-5, with D uncertain. The CDR3 is made up of 15 amino acids. V lost 3 bases and J 5 bases, leaving 14 bases between the germline ends. Per germline, CDR1 MNHNS and CDR2 SASEGT. Here the CDR3 reads CASSDSLAFYQPQHF. The CDR3 DNA is TGTGCCAGCAGTGACAGTTTGGCTTTTTATCAGCCCCAGCATTTT.

The chain carries TRBV9 and TRBJ2-7; possibly TRBD1 for D (5 bases). Germline CDR1 is SGDLS and CDR2 is YYNGEE. V was pared by 2 bases and J by 2 bases, with 14 bases between. This CDR3 region has 15 residues. CDR3 protein: CASSVQPQGPYEQYF. CDR3 nucleotide sequence: TGTGCCAGCAGCGTGCAACCTCAGGGTCCCTACGAGCAGTACTTC.

The rearrangement uses TRBV9 and TRBJ2-3, with 13 bases that match TRBD2. Germline lookup yields CDR1 SGDLS and CDR2 YYNGEE. The V gene end was trimmed by 7 bases and the J gene end by 3 bases; junction bases not matched to a gene: 5. The CDR3 consists of 15 residues. CDR3 coding DNA: TGTGCCAGCGGACTAGCGGGAGTCACAACAGATACGCAGTATTTT. Translated, it gives CASGLAGVTTDTQYF.